This TCR beta chain was identified in a study of blood T cell repertoires in COVID-19. The overall study: The study drew acute and convalescent COVID-19 samples from the United States, Italy and Spain. PBMCs, B-cell-depleted T cells, or T cells were the source of the cDNA or gDNA that made up the material.

Original processing notes: Using reference gene primer amplification, nucleated cell counts were estimated. The assay was immunoSEQ multiplex PCR, and TCRdb's table has in-frame clones only and misses some. V, J and clone size reflect that table, while D and trimming were determined from the DNA. This sample yields 200,000 to 300,000 clones, of which 84% are seen a single time; around 9.2% belongs to the top ten. Germline CDR1 is SGHTA and CDR2 is FQGNSA. This CDR3 is 17 amino acids long. J was trimmed by 0 bases and V by 5 bases; bases with no gene match: 8. The TCR comes from a human donor in a cohort sampled during active COVID-19. This rearrangement joins TRBV7-2 to TRBJ2-1, with 9 bases that match TRBD1. Specimen: peripheral blood. The CDR3 sequence is CASSPKRTGASYNEQFF. The CDR3 nucleotides are TGTGCCAGCAGCCCTAAGAGGACAGGGGCCTCCTACAATGAGCAGTTCTTC. Full variable domain (outside the CDR3, taken from reference TRBV7-2 and TRBJ2-1): GAGVSQSPSNKVTEKGKDVELRCDPISGHTALYWYRQSLGQGLEFLIYFQGNSAPDKSGLPSDRFSAERTGGSVSTLTIQRTQQEDSAVYLCASSPKRTGASYNEQFFGPGTRLTVL.